This T cell receptor beta chain was documented in a study of somatic mutations in T cells in chronic GVHD (dated by TCRdb to the early 2020s). Genomic DNA was isolated and then used for the TCRbeta deep sequencing. The immunoSEQ assay, provided as a commercial service, was used for both TCRbeta CDR3 sequencing and the initial data processing. The source study handled its data this way. Reads were demultiplexed, adapter and primer sequences removed, similar clones merged by frequency-ratio clustering, and V, D, J genes annotated with IMGT. In TCRdb, the immuneACCESS table is reduced to in-frame sequences with V and J assigned. These tables do not hold every clone; where another copy was compared, an unresolved V gene accounts for under half, and the others remain unexplained. Clonal size and the V and J genes are those of that table, whereas D and trimming came from the DNA. In all, the sample holds approximately 14,000 clones, and roughly three quarters of those were seen once. The ten top clones hold about 30% of the sample.

For sorting, staining was done with anti-CD3, anti-CD4, anti-CD8 and a Vbeta20 antibody from the IOTest Beta Mark kit on a FACSAria III, reaching purity above 98%. Mononuclear cells were isolated by Ficoll-Paque PLUS density gradient centrifugation from peripheral blood that had been collected in sodium heparin tubes. Before TCRbeta deep sequencing, the CD4+ Vbeta20+, CD4+ Vbeta20-, and CD8+ T cell fractions were FACS-sorted. From its cysteine to its phenylalanine, the CDR3 spans 13 amino acids. The CDR3 DNA has 39 bases and is translated from base 1. The germline V gene provides CDR1 ENHRY and CDR2 SYGVKD. The V end loses 5 bases and the J end loses 6 bases, and a stretch of 10 bases separates them. This clone occurred a few times. It has no known antigen specificity. Base qualities were left out, and no much larger clone turns up one base away.

The chain was built from TRBV10-3 and TRBJ2-2; the D region possibly corresponds to TRBD1 (5 bases align). Source material: Vbeta20-negative CD4+ T cells from blood. The cell subset or site label, read with the paper, signifies: CD4+ T cells sorted as TCR Vbeta20 negative by flow cytometry. The clonotype originates from a male patient aged 50 to 59 with chronic graft-versus-host disease. In patients who had a transplant, some T cells may come from the graft donor. The bases are TGTGCCATCAGTTCGACAGTTCCCGGGGAGCTGTTTTTT. Translated, it gives CAISSTVPGELFF.